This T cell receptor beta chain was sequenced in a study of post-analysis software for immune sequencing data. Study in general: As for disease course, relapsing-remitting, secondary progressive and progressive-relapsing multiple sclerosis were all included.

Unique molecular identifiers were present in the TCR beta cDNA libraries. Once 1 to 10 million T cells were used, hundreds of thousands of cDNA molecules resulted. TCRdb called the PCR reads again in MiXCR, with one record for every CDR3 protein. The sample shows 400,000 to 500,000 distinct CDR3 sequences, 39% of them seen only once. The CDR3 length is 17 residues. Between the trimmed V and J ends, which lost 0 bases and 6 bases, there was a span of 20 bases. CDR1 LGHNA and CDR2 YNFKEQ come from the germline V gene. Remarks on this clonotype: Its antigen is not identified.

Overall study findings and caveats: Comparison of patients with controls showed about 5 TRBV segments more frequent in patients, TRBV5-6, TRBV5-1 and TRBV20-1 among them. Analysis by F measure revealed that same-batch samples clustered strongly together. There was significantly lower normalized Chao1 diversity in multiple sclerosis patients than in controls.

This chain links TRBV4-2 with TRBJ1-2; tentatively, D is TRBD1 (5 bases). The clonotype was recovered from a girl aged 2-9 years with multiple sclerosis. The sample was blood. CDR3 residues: CASSQDITGRAIDGYTF. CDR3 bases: TGTGCCAGCAGCCAAGACATCACGGGCAGGGCCATAGATGGCTACACCTTC.